The 25 T cell receptor beta chains below come from one sample, sequenced in a study of blood T cell repertoires in COVID-19. Libraries were prepared by immunoSEQ multiplex PCR; TCRdb keeps only in-frame clonotypes and omits some of them. The data show about 670,000 clones, 90% seen once. Material for sequencing was peripheral blood. These receptors all stem from a woman aged 18-30 years with acute or convalescent COVID-19.

This chain links TRBV3-1 (or the pseudogene TRBV3-2) with TRBJ2-5; D is possibly TRBD1 (6 bases). V lost 0 bases and J 0 bases, leaving 8 bases between the germline ends. Germline-derived CDR1 and CDR2 are LGHDT and YNNKEL (reference sequence). The CDR3 has 15 residues. The chain's CDR3 is CASSQDGQYQETQYF. The CDR3 DNA is TGTGCCAGCAGCCAAGACGGACAGTACCAAGAGACCCAGTACTTC.

The gene calls are TRBV4-1 and TRBJ1-2, with a weak D call TRBD1 (5 bases). In germline, CDR1 is MGHRA, CDR2 YSYEKL. The V and J ends lost 6 bases and 4 bases respectively, with 15 bases between them. This CDR3 has 14 residues. Here the CDR3 reads CASSPLGLGYGYTF. The CDR3 DNA is TGCGCCAGCAGTCCTCTGGGGCTAGGCTATGGCTACACCTTC.

The chain uses TRBV5-8 and TRBJ2-3, with 11 bases lining up with TRBD2. The CDR3 covers 15 residues. V lost 4 bases and J lost 1; bases outside the gene matches: 2. Germline CDR1 reads SGHTS; CDR2 reads YDEGEE. Here the CDR3 DNA reads TGTGCCAGCAGCCCGGGACTAGCGGGCACAGATACGCAGTATTTT. It encodes CASSPGLAGTDTQYF.

The chain links TRBV27 to TRBJ1-5; TRBD1 agrees at 12 bases. The CDR3 sequence is 17 residues long. CDR1 is MNHEY and CDR2 is SMNVEV in the germline V gene (reference sequence). V dropped 6 bases and J dropped 7; count of bases not matched to a gene: 13. CDR3 in amino acids: CASSSEGTGGLSQPQHF. CDR3 DNA: TGTGCCAGCAGCTCCGAGGGGACAGGGGGCCTCAGCCAGCCCCAGCATTTT.

This clone was recorded at least ten times. This chain connects TRBV9 to TRBJ1-1, with D uncertain. The CDR3 runs to 14 residues. V was cut by 0 bases and J by 5 bases, with 11 bases left in between. The germline gives CDR1 SGDLS, CDR2 YYNGEE. The CDR3 loop is CASSVGQAQTEAFF. CDR3 in DNA: TGTGCCAGCAGCGTAGGTCAGGCTCAGACTGAAGCTTTCTTT.

V is TRBV3-1 (or the pseudogene TRBV3-2) and J is TRBJ2-1; 7 bases line up with TRBD1. Germline lookup yields CDR1 LGHDT and CDR2 YNNKEL (reference sequence). The CDR3 loop spans 13 amino acids. Trimming removed 1 base from V and 9 bases from J; junction bases left unmatched: 3. CDR3 sequence: CASSQGTGIEQFF. In nucleotides, the CDR3 is TGTGCCAGCAGCCAAGGGACAGGTATTGAGCAGTTCTTC.

The chain employs TRBV6-5 and TRBJ2-2; 7 positions agree with TRBD1. Germline lookup yields CDR1 MNHEY and CDR2 SVGAGI. V trimming: 8 bases; J trimming: 2 bases; junction bases outside the gene matches: 5. The length of the CDR3 is 14 residues. The DNA for the CDR3 is TGTGCCAGCCGGACAGGCGTAAACACCGGGGAGCTGTTTTTT. It is translated as CASRTGVNTGELFF.

The chain couples TRBV7-2 to TRBJ2-1, with 15 bases aligning to TRBD2. The V gene's germline CDR1 is SGHTA and CDR2 FQGNSA. The CDR3 length is 17 residues. The trim removed 5 bases at V and 6 bases at J, leaving 8 bases unmatched. The CDR3 loop is CASSVWTSGGGGNEQFF. CDR3 nucleotides: TGTGCCAGCAGCGTGTGGACTAGCGGGGGGGGAGGCAATGAGCAGTTCTTC.

This clone was counted only a few times. The rearrangement uses TRBV3-1 (or the pseudogene TRBV3-2) and TRBJ1-5; no clear D gene. V gave up 0 bases and J gave up 6 bases, with 6 bases separating them. CDR1 and CDR2 (germline): LGHDT, YNNKEL (reference sequence). The CDR3 contains 13 residues. CDR3 protein: CASSQDTVQPQHF. As DNA, the CDR3 is TGTGCCAGCAGCCAAGATACTGTTCAGCCCCAGCATTTT.

V usage is TRBV12-5 and J usage is TRBJ1-1, with D possibly being TRBD1 (5 bases). Germline V lookup: CDR1 LGHNT, CDR2 FRNRAP. The CDR3 sequence is 14 residues long. Trimming shortened V by 7 bases and J by 6 bases, and 18 bases separated the two germline ends. The CDR3 loop reads CASAGETPGAEAFF. CDR3 coding DNA: TGTGCTAGTGCCGGGGAGACCCCGGGGGCTGAAGCTTTCTTT.

The chain carries TRBV9 and TRBJ2-7; no firm D call. CDR3 size: 14 residues. Trimming pared 0 bases from V and 0 bases from J, leaving 7 bases between. Germline V gene lookup returns CDR1 SGDLS and CDR2 YYNGEE. DNA for the CDR3: TGTGCCAGCAGCGTAGAAACGAGCTCCTACGAGCAGTACTTC. Residues: CASSVETSSYEQYF. The full variable domain, with the rest looked up from reference TRBV9 and TRBJ2-7, is DSGVTQTPKHLITATGQRVTLRCSPRSGDLSVYWYQQSLDQGLQFLIQYYNGEERAKGNILERFSAQQFPDLHSELNLSSLELGDSALYFCASSVETSSYEQYFGPGTRLTVT.

This chain uses TRBV4-1 with TRBJ1-2; D is undetermined. Germline V gives CDR1 MGHRA, CDR2 YSYEKL. Trimming shortened V by 1 base and J by 4 bases, and 13 bases separated the two germline ends. The CDR3 has 15 residues. The CDR3 DNA sequence: TGCGCCAGCAGCCAAGTTCCGGCCGTAGCCTATGGCTACACCTTC. Translated, it gives CASSQVPAVAYGYTF.

The chain carries TRBV6-5 and TRBJ1-1, with TRBD1 matching 8 bases. The CDR3 extends over 14 amino acids. With V trimmed by 6 bases and J by 5 bases, 8 bases remained unmatched. Germline assignment: CDR1 MNHEY and CDR2 SVGAGI. CDR3 residues: CASRQTGAWTEAFF. In nucleotides, the CDR3 is TGTGCCAGCAGACAGACAGGGGCTTGGACTGAAGCTTTCTTT.

V gene TRBV7-2 combines with J gene TRBJ1-2; D not resolved. The CDR3 contains 13 residues. Trimming removed 10 bases at V and 4 bases at J, with 16 bases between. Germline loops: CDR1 SGHTA, CDR2 FQGNSA. The DNA of the CDR3 is TGTGCCAAATCCTCTGACGGACTCTATGGCTACACCTTC. Translated: CAKSSDGLYGYTF.

The chain joins TRBV9 to TRBJ2-3; 11 bases are shared with TRBD1. J lost 12 bases, V lost 3 bases, and 9 bases had no gene match. Germline CDR1 SGDLS, CDR2 YYNGEE. The CDR3 extends over 14 amino acids. DNA of the CDR3: TGTGCCAGCAGCGACCCAGGGACAGGGGGTCTTCAGTATTTT. Its protein product is CASSDPGTGGLQYF.

The chain couples TRBV30 to TRBJ1-3, with D hard to call. Germline V gene data show CDR1 as GTSNPN and CDR2 as SVGIG (reference sequence). Trimming took off 0 bases at V and 0 bases at J, with 21 bases between the two ends. The CDR3 loop spans 19 amino acids. The CDR3 reads CAWSVPGKMVLASGNTIYF. In nucleotides, the CDR3 is TGTGCCTGGAGTGTACCGGGGAAAATGGTACTCGCCTCTGGAAACACCATATATTTT.

A word on this clone: Other DNA sequences in this specimen translate into the identical CDR3. This rearrangement joins TRBV27 to TRBJ1-2; tentatively, D is TRBD1 (5 bases). Trimming took 3 bases from V and 5 from J, leaving 10 bases between them. This CDR3 comprises 13 residues. Germline V gene lookup returns CDR1 MNHEY and CDR2 SMNVEV (reference sequence). The DNA of the CDR3 is TGTGCCAGCAGTTTGAGCGGGGGTTATGGCTACACCTTC. It codes for CASSLSGGYGYTF.

The chain carries TRBV6-4 and TRBJ1-2, with D perhaps matching TRBD1 (6 bases). The CDR3 sequence is 15 residues long. Trimming left V 0 bases short and J 5 bases short, with 13 bases between. CDR1 is MRHNA, CDR2 SNTAGT, per germline. CDR3 amino acids: CASSDSGGPPYGYTF. CDR3 bases: TGTGCCAGCAGTGACTCGGGGGGGCCCCCTTATGGCTACACCTTC.

The CDR3 DNA follows: TGTGCCAGCAGCCCCTCCGGGACAGGGAGAATGGACACTGAAGCTTTCTTT. Translating gives CASSPSGTGRMDTEAFF. J is TRBJ1-1 and V is TRBV3-1 (or the pseudogene TRBV3-2); TRBD1 aligns across 9 bases. CDR3 length: 17 residues. V was clipped by 4 bases and J by 3 bases; unmatched bases: 12. CDR1 and CDR2 (germline): LGHDT, YNNKEL (reference sequence).

The V gene is TRBV14, the J gene TRBJ1-2; TRBD1 is a possible D gene (5 bases). The CDR3 length is 15 residues. The ends were cut back, 0 bases at V and 3 bases at J, with 11 bases in the middle. Germline CDR1 reads SGHDN; CDR2 reads FVKESK. The CDR3 nucleotides read TGTGCCAGCAGCCAAGATGGGGCGGATTACTATGGCTACACCTTC. Translation: CASSQDGADYYGYTF.

This clone was picked up one time. For the CDR3, the DNA is TGTGCCAGCAGTTACGCGGGGACTGAAGCTTTCTTT. It yields the protein CASSYAGTEAFF. V gene TRBV6-6 combines with J gene TRBJ1-1; the D is unclear. Germline V CDR1 and CDR2: MNHNY, SVGAGI (reference sequence). This CDR3 contains 12 residues. V lost 2 bases, J lost 5 bases, and 6 bases lay in between.

V and J are TRBV19 and TRBJ2-1; 10 bases map to TRBD2. Trimming took 4 bases from V and 10 from J; bases not matched to a gene: 10. Germline-derived CDR1 and CDR2 are LNHDA and SQIVND (reference sequence). The CDR3 is 15 residues long. The CDR3 region is CASSTNSGGKGEQFF. CDR3 in DNA: TGTGCCAGTAGTACGAATAGCGGGGGGAAGGGGGAGCAGTTCTTC.

This chain joins TRBV6-5 and TRBJ2-1, with 8 bases aligning to TRBD2. V gave up 8 bases and J gave up 2 bases; unmatched junction bases: 8. CDR1 MNHEY and CDR2 SVGAGI come from the germline V gene. This CDR3 spans 15 amino acids. The CDR3 loop is CASGATGGPYNEQFF. The CDR3, as DNA: TGTGCCAGCGGGGCAACGGGGGGGCCCTACAATGAGCAGTTCTTC.

The chain recombines TRBV11-2 with TRBJ1-1; TRBD1 matches 8 bases. The CDR3 loop spans 12 amino acids. The V segment lost 8 bases and the J segment 5 bases; nucleotides outside the gene matches: 4. CDR1 and CDR2 from the germline V gene are SGHAT and FQNNGV. The CDR3 bases are TGTGCCAGCCAAACAGGGGGAACTGAAGCTTTCTTT. It codes for CASQTGGTEAFF.

The chain is built from TRBV24-1 and TRBJ2-5, with a possible D match to TRBD1 (5 bases). V was trimmed by 4 bases and J by 4 bases, leaving 12 bases between them. The CDR3 has 14 residues. CDR1 and CDR2 (germline): KGHDR, SFDVKD. CDR3 in amino acids: CATSEPDRIETQYF. The CDR3 bases are TGTGCCACCAGTGAGCCAGACAGAATAGAGACCCAGTACTTC.